This entry describes one TCR beta chain. One end of the junction varies from germline; a read error may be responsible. This specimen comes from a study of blood T cell repertoires in COVID-19. Background on the study: COVID-19 samples, acute and convalescent, were from the United States, Italy and Spain. T cells, B-cell-depleted T cells, or PBMCs provided the cDNA or gDNA that served as material.

Germline CDR1 is SSHAT and CDR2 is FNYEAQ (reference sequence). The CDR3 runs to 15 residues. In the authors' methods: Estimates of nucleated cell counts were drawn from the amplification of reference gene primers. Method: immunoSEQ multiplex PCR; TCRdb's copy keeps in-frame clones and lacks some. V and J calls and clone size follow that table, whereas D and trimming were derived from the DNA. The sample includes 350,000 or so clones, about 92% of them seen just once. Sequencing input: peripheral blood. The TCR sequence derives from a woman aged 55-75 years with COVID-19, enrolled during active disease. This sequence joins TRBV7-7 and TRBJ2-5, with 9 bases matching TRBD2. In DNA form, the CDR3 reads TGTGCTAGCAGCTTAGCGGGAGCCTCAATGGAGACCCAGTACTTC. Protein product: CASSLAGASMETQYF.